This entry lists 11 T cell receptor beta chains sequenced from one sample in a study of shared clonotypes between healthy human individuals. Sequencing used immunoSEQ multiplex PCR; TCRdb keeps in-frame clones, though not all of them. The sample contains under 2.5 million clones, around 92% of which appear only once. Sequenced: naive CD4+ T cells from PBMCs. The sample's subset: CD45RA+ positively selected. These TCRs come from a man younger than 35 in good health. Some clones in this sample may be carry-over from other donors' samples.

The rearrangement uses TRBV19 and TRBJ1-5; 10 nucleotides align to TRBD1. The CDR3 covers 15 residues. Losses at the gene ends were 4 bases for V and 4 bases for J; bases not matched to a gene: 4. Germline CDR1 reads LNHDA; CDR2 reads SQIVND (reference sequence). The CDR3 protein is CASSRRTGGNQPQHF. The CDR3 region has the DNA TGTGCCAGTAGTAGACGGACAGGGGGGAATCAGCCCCAGCATTTT.

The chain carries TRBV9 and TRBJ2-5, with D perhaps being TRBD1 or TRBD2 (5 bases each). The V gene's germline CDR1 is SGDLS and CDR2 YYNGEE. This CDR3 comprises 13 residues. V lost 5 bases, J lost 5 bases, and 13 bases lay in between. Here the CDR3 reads CASSEGYGETQYF. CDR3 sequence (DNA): TGTGCCAGCAGTGAGGGGTACGGGGAGACCCAGTACTTC.

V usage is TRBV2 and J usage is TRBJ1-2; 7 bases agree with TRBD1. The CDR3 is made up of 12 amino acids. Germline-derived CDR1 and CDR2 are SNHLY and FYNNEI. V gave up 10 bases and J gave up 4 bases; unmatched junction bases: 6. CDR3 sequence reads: CAITTGIYGYTF. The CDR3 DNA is TGTGCCATCACGACAGGGATCTATGGCTACACCTTC.

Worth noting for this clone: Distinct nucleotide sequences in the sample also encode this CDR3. CDR3 sequence: CASSLSGDYEQYF. The CDR3 DNA follows: TGCGCCAGCAGCTTAAGCGGGGACTACGAGCAGTACTTC. The V call is TRBV5-1, the J call TRBJ2-7; TRBD2 matches 7 bases. CDR1 and CDR2 (germline): SGHRS, YFSETQ. The CDR3 is 13 residues long. Trimming took 2 bases from V and 3 from J; bases not matched to a gene: 2.

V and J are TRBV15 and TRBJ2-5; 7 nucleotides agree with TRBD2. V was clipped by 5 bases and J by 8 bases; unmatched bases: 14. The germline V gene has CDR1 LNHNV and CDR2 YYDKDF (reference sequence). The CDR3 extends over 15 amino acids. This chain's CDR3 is CATSLHAQRGLTQYF. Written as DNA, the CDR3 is TGTGCCACCAGCCTCCATGCGCAGCGGGGTTTAACCCAGTACTTC.

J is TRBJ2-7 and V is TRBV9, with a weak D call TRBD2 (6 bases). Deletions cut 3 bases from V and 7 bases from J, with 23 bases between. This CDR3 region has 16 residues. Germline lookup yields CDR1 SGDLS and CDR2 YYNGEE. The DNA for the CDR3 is TGTGCCAGCAGCGCCCGTCAGGGAGGCGTCTCCGAGGAGCAGTACTTC. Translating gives CASSARQGGVSEEQYF.

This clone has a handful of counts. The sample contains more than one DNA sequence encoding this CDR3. Written as DNA, the CDR3 is TGCGCCAGCAGCCCCGGGACGGAGAACTATGGCTACACCTTC. It translates to CASSPGTENYGYTF. The chain combines TRBV5-1 with TRBJ1-2, with D perhaps matching TRBD1 (5 bases). Trimming shortened V by 4 bases and J by 2 bases, and 12 bases separated the two germline ends. This CDR3 region has 14 residues. Germline CDR1 is SGHRS and CDR2 is YFSETQ.

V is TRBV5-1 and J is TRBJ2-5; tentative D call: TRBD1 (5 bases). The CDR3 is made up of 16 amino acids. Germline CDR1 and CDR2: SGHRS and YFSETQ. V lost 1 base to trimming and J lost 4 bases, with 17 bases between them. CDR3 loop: CASSLSFQGLGETQYF. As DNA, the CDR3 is TGCGCCAGCAGCTTGAGCTTCCAGGGCTTAGGAGAGACCCAGTACTTC.

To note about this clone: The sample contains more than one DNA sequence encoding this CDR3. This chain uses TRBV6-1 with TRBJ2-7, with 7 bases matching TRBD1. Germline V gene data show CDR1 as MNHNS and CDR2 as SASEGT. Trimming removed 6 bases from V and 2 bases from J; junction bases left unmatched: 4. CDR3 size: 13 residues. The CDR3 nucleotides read TGTGCCAGCAGGCCGACAGGGACCTACGAGCAGTACTTC. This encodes CASRPTGTYEQYF.

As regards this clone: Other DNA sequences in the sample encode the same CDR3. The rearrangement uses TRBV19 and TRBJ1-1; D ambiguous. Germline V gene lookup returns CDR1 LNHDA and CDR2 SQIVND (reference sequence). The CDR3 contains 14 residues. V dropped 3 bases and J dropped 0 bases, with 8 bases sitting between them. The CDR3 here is CASSMTVMNTEAFF. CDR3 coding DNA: TGTGCCAGTAGTATGACCGTTATGAACACTGAAGCTTTCTTT.

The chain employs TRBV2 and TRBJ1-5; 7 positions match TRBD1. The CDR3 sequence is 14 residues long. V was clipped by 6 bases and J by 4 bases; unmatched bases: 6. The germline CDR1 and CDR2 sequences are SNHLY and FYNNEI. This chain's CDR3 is CASRETGRNQPQHF. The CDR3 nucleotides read TGTGCCAGCAGGGAGACAGGGAGAAATCAGCCCCAGCATTTT.